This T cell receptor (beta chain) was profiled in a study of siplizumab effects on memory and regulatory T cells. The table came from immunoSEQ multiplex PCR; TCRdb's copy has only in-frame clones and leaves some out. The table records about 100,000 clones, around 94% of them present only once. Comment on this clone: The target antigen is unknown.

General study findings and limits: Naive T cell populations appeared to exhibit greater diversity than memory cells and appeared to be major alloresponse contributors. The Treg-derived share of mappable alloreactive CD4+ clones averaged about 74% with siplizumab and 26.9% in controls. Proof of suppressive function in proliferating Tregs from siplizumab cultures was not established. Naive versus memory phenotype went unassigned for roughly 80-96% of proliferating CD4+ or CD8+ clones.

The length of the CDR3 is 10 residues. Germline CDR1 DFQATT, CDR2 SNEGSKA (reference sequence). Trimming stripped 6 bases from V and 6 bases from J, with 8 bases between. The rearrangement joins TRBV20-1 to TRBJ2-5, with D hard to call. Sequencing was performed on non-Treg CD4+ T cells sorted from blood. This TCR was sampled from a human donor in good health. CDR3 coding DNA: TGCAGTGCGGCCAATAAGACCCAGTACTTC. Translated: CSAANKTQYF.